The rows below give T cell receptor beta chains drawn from one sample of a study of cytomegalovirus exposure and HLA in healthy donors. Sequencing used immunoSEQ multiplex PCR; TCRdb keeps in-frame clones, though not all of them. The table has 130,000 to 150,000 clones, approximately 80% seen once; the top ten hold 9.7%. Sequenced: PBMCs. The receptors shown here come from a woman aged 60-75 years in good health and CMV-seropositive. Both conserved end residues are part of each CDR3. The D gene is left open where the match is weak. Size values are once, few and many counts, or a class for expanded clones, and some rows have none.

abundance,len,v_gene,j_gene,d_gene,CDR3aa,CDR3nt
.,14,TRBV11-2,TRBJ2-1,TRBD1,CASSLQGADNEQFF,TGTGCCAGCAGCTTACAGGGGGCTGACAATGAGCAGTTCTTC
.,15,TRBV4-3,TRBJ1-3,TRBD1,CASSQLQGLGNTIYF,TGCGCCAGCAGCCAACTACAGGGGCTAGGTAACACCATATATTTT
.,11,TRBV14,TRBJ1-2,TRBD1,CASSHNLGQTF,TGTGCCAGCAGCCATAATCTGGGACAGACCTTC
.,14,TRBV5-1,TRBJ2-7,.,CASSLGTDSYEQYF,TGCGCCAGCAGCTTGGGGACAGACTCCTACGAGCAGTACTTC
.,15,TRBV6-1,TRBJ1-5,.,CASSQVAGPNQPQHF,TGTGCCAGCAGCCAGGTGGCAGGGCCCAATCAGCCCCAGCATTTT
.,15,TRBV2,TRBJ2-1,.,CASSAGYSSYNEQFF,TGTGCCAGCAGTGCGGGATATAGCTCCTACAATGAGCAGTTCTTC
.,16,TRBV19,TRBJ1-5,TRBD1,CASNLPEGADNQPQHF,TGTGCCAGTAACCTCCCGGAGGGGGCCGACAATCAGCCCCAGCATTTT
.,14,TRBV15,TRBJ2-5,.,CATSRDRGAGEQYF,TGTGCCACCAGCAGAGATCGTGGGGCAGGGGAGCAGTACTTC
.,18,TRBV4-1,TRBJ1-3,TRBD1,CASSHTRTGSNSGNTIYF,TGCGCCAGCAGCCACACCAGGACAGGGTCTAACTCTGGAAACACCATATATTTT
.,14,TRBV5-1,TRBJ1-3,.,CASSPEGLGNTIYF,TGCGCCAGCAGCCCGGAGGGACTTGGAAACACCATATATTTT
.,14,TRBV6-5,TRBJ2-7,.,CASSYGRVSYEQYF,TGTGCCAGCAGTTACGGCAGGGTATCCTACGAGCAGTACTTC
few,14,TRBV30,TRBJ1-2,.,CAWSKTARSYGYTF,TGTGCCTGGAGTAAAACAGCCCGCTCTTATGGCTACACCTTC
.,17,TRBV4-3,TRBJ2-5,TRBD1,CASSRDRGPVGQETQYF,TGCGCCAGCAGCCGGGACAGGGGGCCGGTAGGGCAAGAGACCCAGTACTTC
.,11,TRBV7-2,TRBJ1-1,.,CASSLRTEAFF,TGTGCCAGCAGCCTGAGAACTGAAGCTTTCTTT
.,13,TRBV5-4,TRBJ2-5,.,CASSLQGEETQYF,TGTGCCAGCAGCTTACAGGGTGAAGAGACCCAGTACTTC